A selection of T cell receptor beta chains follows, all from one sample in a study of blood T cell repertoires in COVID-19. The repertoire was sequenced with immunoSEQ multiplex PCR; TCRdb's copy has only in-frame clones and lacks some. The sample contains around 78,000 clones, approximately 86% of which appear only once. Input material: peripheral blood. The receptors derive from a woman aged 60 to 75 with acute or convalescent COVID-19. Both conserved end residues are part of each CDR3. A D gene is named only where the DNA matches it firmly. Where a row states a size, it is once, few, many or the class of an expanded clone; other rows omit it.

V gene,clone size,J gene,D gene,CDR3 length,CDR3 DNA,CDR3 protein
TRBV28,once,TRBJ1-3,-,14,TGTGCCAGCACCGCAGGGGCAACTGGAAACACCATATATTTT,CASTAGATGNTIYF
TRBV3-1/TRBV3-2,-,TRBJ2-3,-,14,TGTGCCAGCAGTCTTTCGGACTACACAGATACGCAGTATTTT,CASSLSDYTDTQYF
TRBV4-3,-,TRBJ2-7,TRBD1,15,TGCGCCAGCAGCCAAGACCCTGGACAGGGCTGGGAGCAGTACTTC,CASSQDPGQGWEQYF
TRBV3-1/TRBV3-2,-,TRBJ2-2,-,12,TGTGCCAGCAGCCAACAGGCCGGGGAGCTGTTTTTT,CASSQQAGELFF
TRBV28,-,TRBJ2-1,TRBD2,16,TGTGCCAGCGTGGCGCGGGGGGTAAGCTCCTACAATGAGCAGTTCTTC,CASVARGVSSYNEQFF
TRBV11-2,-,TRBJ2-1,-,12,TGTGCCAGCAGCCATGAGAGGAATGAGCAGTTCTTC,CASSHERNEQFF
TRBV5-1,-,TRBJ1-4,-,14,TGCGCCAGCAGCTTTAGATCCGACAGTGAAAAACTGTTTTTT,CASSFRSDSEKLFF
TRBV28,-,TRBJ1-3,-,13,TGTGCCAGCACACAGACCTCTGGAAACACCATATATTTT,CASTQTSGNTIYF
TRBV28,once,TRBJ2-2,TRBD1,18,TGTGCCAGCAGTTTCCCTCTCTACAGGGGTACGAACACCGGGGAGCTGTTTTTT,CASSFPLYRGTNTGELFF
TRBV5-4,once,TRBJ1-1,-,13,TGTGCCAGCAGCCTCACACGGGGGACTGAAGCTTTCTTT,CASSLTRGTEAFF
TRBV23-1,-,TRBJ2-2,-,16,TGCGCCAGCAGTCAAGAAGGGAGACCGAACACCGGGGAGCTGTTTTTT,CASSQEGRPNTGELFF
TRBV4-1,-,TRBJ1-6,TRBD1,16,TGCGCCAGCAGCCAAATTTACAGGGGATATAATTCACCCCTCCACTTT,CASSQIYRGYNSPLHF
TRBV28,few,TRBJ1-1,-,16,TGTGCCAGCAGTTTAGACCCACCAGCGGGGGGCACTGAAGCTTTCTTT,CASSLDPPAGGTEAFF
TRBV27,-,TRBJ2-3,-,15,TGTGCCAGCAGTTTATCCACAGGTTACACAGATACGCAGTATTTT,CASSLSTGYTDTQYF
TRBV7-8,-,TRBJ2-1,-,15,TGTGCCAGCAGCTTAGCGGCTGGCTCCTACAATGAGCAGTTCTTC,CASSLAAGSYNEQFF
TRBV4-1,-,TRBJ1-2,TRBD1,19,TGCGCCAGCAGCCAAGTAACCGGGACAGGGACTACGAATAACTATGGCTACACCTTC,CASSQVTGTGTTNNYGYTF
TRBV4-2,-,TRBJ2-1,TRBD2,17,TGTGCCAGCAGCCAAGATGGAAGCGGGGGGGCCACAAGTGAGCAGTTCTTC,CASSQDGSGGATSEQFF
TRBV5-4,-,TRBJ1-1,TRBD1,17,TGTGCCAGCAGCGAATTCCAGGGGGGTCAGGCGGGCACTGAAGCTTTCTTT,CASSEFQGGQAGTEAFF
TRBV3-1/TRBV3-2,-,TRBJ1-2,-,15,TGTGCCAGCAGCCAAGTTGGCAGGCGTTTCTATGGCTACACCTTC,CASSQVGRRFYGYTF
TRBV7-2,-,TRBJ2-3,TRBD2,13,TGTGCCAGTACAAAGCGGGAGGGAGATACGCAGTATTTT,CASTKREGDTQYF
TRBV27,-,TRBJ1-5,-,17,TGTGCCAGCAGTCCCACTACTGGAGGCCGCCCCCATCAGCCCCAGCATTTT,CASSPTTGGRPHQPQHF
TRBV19,-,TRBJ1-2,TRBD1,15,TGTGCCAGTAGTGCCTCCGGGACAGGGGTGGATGGCTACACCTTC,CASSASGTGVDGYTF
TRBV2,few,TRBJ1-6,-,13,TGTGCCAGCATGTACAGCTATAATTCACCCCTCCACTTT,CASMYSYNSPLHF
TRBV12-3/TRBV12-4,-,TRBJ1-2,TRBD1,13,TGTGCCAGCAGTTTGACAGGGAGCTATGGCTACACCTTC,CASSLTGSYGYTF
TRBV12-5,-,TRBJ2-1,TRBD2,16,TGTGCTAGTGGTACCCTTAGCGGGGGCCCCTACAATGAGCAGTTCTTC,CASGTLSGGPYNEQFF
TRBV7-9,-,TRBJ1-1,TRBD1,16,TGTGCCAGCAGCTACCCACCGACAGGGCACAACACTGAAGCTTTCTTT,CASSYPPTGHNTEAFF
TRBV7-2,-,TRBJ1-5,-,15,TGTGCCAGCAGCCCATGGCGGTCAGGAGGTCAGCCCCAGCATTTT,CASSPWRSGGQPQHF
TRBV5-4,-,TRBJ2-2,-,14,TGTGCCAGCAGTTCTGTCGCGAACACCGGGGAGCTGTTTTTT,CASSSVANTGELFF
TRBV7-2,-,TRBJ2-7,TRBD2,14,TGTGCCAGCAGCTTAAGCGGGAGTGGATACGAGCAGTACTTC,CASSLSGSGYEQYF
TRBV7-2,-,TRBJ2-3,-,15,TGTGCCAGCAGCTTTAGGGGGGGAAGCACAGATACGCAGTATTTT,CASSFRGGSTDTQYF
TRBV27,-,TRBJ2-1,TRBD1,17,TGTGCCAGCAGTTTATTCTCTAGACAGGGGACCTACAATGAGCAGTTCTTC,CASSLFSRQGTYNEQFF
TRBV3-1/TRBV3-2,-,TRBJ2-1,-,14,TGTGCCAGCAGCCCCAGGGTCCCGGTCAATGAGCAGTTCTTC,CASSPRVPVNEQFF
TRBV5-6,-,TRBJ1-5,-,15,TGTGCCAGCAGCTGGGGACGGGAGGTTGGTCAGCCCCAGCATTTT,CASSWGREVGQPQHF
TRBV9,-,TRBJ1-1,-,15,TGTGCCAGCAGCGTAGATGGACAGCTGAACACTGAAGCTTTCTTT,CASSVDGQLNTEAFF
TRBV5-5,-,TRBJ2-5,-,15,TGTGCCAGCAGCTTGGTGGGGCAGGCCCAAGAGACCCAGTACTTC,CASSLVGQAQETQYF
TRBV9,-,TRBJ2-7,TRBD1,15,TGTGCCAGCAGCGGGGGACAGGGGGCCTCCTACGAGCAGTACTTC,CASSGGQGASYEQYF
TRBV3-1/TRBV3-2,once,TRBJ1-4,-,14,TGTGCCAGCAGCCTTCTAGGGGGTAGGGAAAAACTGTTTTTT,CASSLLGGREKLFF
TRBV19,-,TRBJ1-3,TRBD1,14,TGTGCCACCAAAGGTGACAGGGCTGGAAACACCATATATTTT,CATKGDRAGNTIYF
TRBV29-1,-,TRBJ1-1,-,14,TGCAGCGTAAGGGGCACTTCCGACGGCACTGAAGCTTTCTTT,CSVRGTSDGTEAFF
TRBV6-5,-,TRBJ2-5,TRBD1,15,TGTGCCAGCAGAACGCCGGGACAGCTCCAAGAGACCCAGTACTTC,CASRTPGQLQETQYF
TRBV6-5,-,TRBJ2-7,TRBD1,12,TGTGCCAGCAGGGCGACAGGGGGCCGGGAGTACTTC,CASRATGGREYF
TRBV28,-,TRBJ1-2,TRBD1,13,TGTGCCAGCCGGACAGGGTCGAACTATGGCTACACCTTC,CASRTGSNYGYTF
TRBV2,-,TRBJ1-3,-,14,TGTGCCAGCAGACTGACAGGTTCTGGAAACACCATATATTTT,CASRLTGSGNTIYF
TRBV27,-,TRBJ1-1,-,15,TGTGCCAGCAGTTTAGGGGGGGCCAGTAACACTGAAGCTTTCTTT,CASSLGGASNTEAFF
TRBV5-1,-,TRBJ2-1,-,15,TGCGCCAGCAGCTTAGCGACAGGTTCCTACAATGAGCAGTTCTTC,CASSLATGSYNEQFF
TRBV11-2,-,TRBJ1-2,TRBD1,15,TGTGCCAGCAGCTTCCGCAGGGGGCAGACTAAGAGCTACACCTTC,CASSFRRGQTKSYTF
TRBV7-2,few,TRBJ1-1,-,14,TGTGCCAGCAGCCTTCAGGGAGGCCCCACTGAAGCTTTCTTT,CASSLQGGPTEAFF
TRBV18,few,TRBJ2-1,-,14,TGTGCCAGCTCACCCACCCCGAAGGGGCATGAGCAGTTCTTC,CASSPTPKGHEQFF